The 5 T cell receptor beta chains presented below share a single source sample, sequenced in a study of shared clonotypes between healthy human individuals. This table comes from immunoSEQ multiplex PCR, and its TCRdb copy is limited to in-frame clones, with some not included. This sample has 1.6 million or so clones; approximately 98.5% occur once, and the top ten carry over 0.3%. The sequencing input was naive CD4+ T cells sorted from blood. The subset is: CD45RA+ positively selected. The receptors originated from a man aged 25 to 45 in good health.

The chain is built from TRBV9 and TRBJ1-1, with D perhaps matching TRBD1 (5 bases). V was clipped by 3 bases and J by 0 bases, with 9 bases between them. The CDR3 runs 14 residues. Per the germline V gene, CDR1 is SGDLS and CDR2 is YYNGEE. The CDR3 spells CASSGQTLNTEAFF. The CDR3 region has the DNA TGTGCCAGCAGCGGACAGACTTTGAACACTGAAGCTTTCTTT.

CDR3 nucleotides: TGCAGCGTTACAGGCTCCTACGAGCAGTACTTC. The encoded protein is CSVTGSYEQYF. V gene TRBV29-1 combines with J gene TRBJ2-7, with D perhaps TRBD1 (5 bases). Trimming took off 5 bases at V and 0 bases at J, with 5 bases between the two ends. CDR1 and CDR2 (germline): SQVTM, ANQGSEA. The CDR3 consists of 11 residues.

This clone was seen a handful of times. The same CDR3 can be traced to other DNA sequences in this sample. The J gene is TRBJ2-7, the V gene TRBV7-2, with 10 bases matching TRBD2. The CDR3 covers 14 residues. CDR1 is SGHTA and CDR2 is FQGNSA in the germline V gene. V gave up 4 bases and J gave up 0 bases; unmatched junction bases: 0. The CDR3 nucleotides are TGTGCCAGCAGCTCTAGCGGGAGCTCCTACGAGCAGTACTTC. Translating it yields CASSSSGSSYEQYF.

V usage is TRBV5-1 and J usage is TRBJ2-3; 9 positions match TRBD2. Germline CDR1 SGHRS, CDR2 YFSETQ. With 1 base clipped from V and 2 bases from J, the junction kept 5 bases outside the gene matches. This CDR3 spans 16 amino acids. As DNA, the CDR3 is TGCGCCAGCAGCTTGAGGATAGCGGGGGACACAGATACGCAGTATTTT. Protein product: CASSLRIAGDTDTQYF.

The V call is TRBV6-1, the J call TRBJ2-2; D gene ambiguous. Per germline, CDR1 MNHNS and CDR2 SASEGT. This CDR3 spans 13 amino acids. The ends were cut back, 2 bases at V and 5 bases at J, with 6 bases in the middle. The CDR3 loop reads CASSEMGTGELFF. For the CDR3, the DNA is TGTGCCAGCAGTGAAATGGGTACCGGGGAGCTGTTTTTT.